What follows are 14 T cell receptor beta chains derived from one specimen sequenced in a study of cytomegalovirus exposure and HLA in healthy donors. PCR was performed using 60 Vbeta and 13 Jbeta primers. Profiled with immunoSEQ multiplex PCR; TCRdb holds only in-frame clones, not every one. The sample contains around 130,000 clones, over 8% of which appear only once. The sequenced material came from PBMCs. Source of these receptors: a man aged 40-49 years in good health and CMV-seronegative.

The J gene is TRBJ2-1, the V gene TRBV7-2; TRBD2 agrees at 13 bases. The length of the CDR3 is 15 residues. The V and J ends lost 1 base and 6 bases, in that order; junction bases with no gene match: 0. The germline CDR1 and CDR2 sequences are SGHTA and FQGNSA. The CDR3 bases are TGTGCCAGCAGCTTAGGGACTAGCGGGGGCAATGAGCAGTTCTTC. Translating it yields CASSLGTSGGNEQFF.

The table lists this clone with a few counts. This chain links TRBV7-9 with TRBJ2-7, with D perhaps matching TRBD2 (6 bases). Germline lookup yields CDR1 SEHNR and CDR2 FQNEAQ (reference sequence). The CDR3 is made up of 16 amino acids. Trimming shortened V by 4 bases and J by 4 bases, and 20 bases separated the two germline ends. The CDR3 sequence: CASSWRAGSNPYEQYF. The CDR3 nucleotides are TGTGCCAGCAGCTGGAGAGCGGGTTCAAACCCTTACGAGCAGTACTTC.

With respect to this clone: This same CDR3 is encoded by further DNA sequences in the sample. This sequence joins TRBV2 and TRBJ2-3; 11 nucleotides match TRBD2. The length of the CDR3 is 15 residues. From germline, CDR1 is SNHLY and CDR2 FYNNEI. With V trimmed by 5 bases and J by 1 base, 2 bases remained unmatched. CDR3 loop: CASSLLAGGTDTQYF. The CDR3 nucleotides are TGTGCCAGCAGTCTACTAGCGGGGGGCACAGATACGCAGTATTTT.

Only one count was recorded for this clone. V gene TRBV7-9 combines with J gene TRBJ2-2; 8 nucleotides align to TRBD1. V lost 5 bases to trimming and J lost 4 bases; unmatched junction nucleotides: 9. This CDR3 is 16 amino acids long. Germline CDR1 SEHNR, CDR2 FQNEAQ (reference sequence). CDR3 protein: CASSTRPGQGTGELFF. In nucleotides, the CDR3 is TGTGCCAGCAGCACCCGCCCCGGACAGGGCACCGGGGAGCTGTTTTTT.

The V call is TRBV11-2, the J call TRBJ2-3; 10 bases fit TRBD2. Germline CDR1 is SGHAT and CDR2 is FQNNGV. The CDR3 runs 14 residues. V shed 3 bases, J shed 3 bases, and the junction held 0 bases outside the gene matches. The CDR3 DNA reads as TGTGCCAGCAGCTTTAGCGGGAGGACAGATACGCAGTATTTT. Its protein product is CASSFSGRTDTQYF.

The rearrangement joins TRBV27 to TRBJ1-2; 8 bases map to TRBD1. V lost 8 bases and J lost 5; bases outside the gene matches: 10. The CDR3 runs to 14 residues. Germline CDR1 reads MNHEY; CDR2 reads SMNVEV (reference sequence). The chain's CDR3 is CASAQGALGYGYTF. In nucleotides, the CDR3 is TGTGCCAGCGCCCAGGGGGCCCTAGGGTATGGCTACACCTTC.

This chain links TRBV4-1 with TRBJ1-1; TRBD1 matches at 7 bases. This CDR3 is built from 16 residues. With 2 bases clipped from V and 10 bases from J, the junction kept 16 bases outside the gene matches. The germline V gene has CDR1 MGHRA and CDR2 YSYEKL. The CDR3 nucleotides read TGCGCCAGCAGCCAACCCGACGAGGGGGCGCGGGGTGGAGCTTTCTTT. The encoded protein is CASSQPDEGARGGAFF.

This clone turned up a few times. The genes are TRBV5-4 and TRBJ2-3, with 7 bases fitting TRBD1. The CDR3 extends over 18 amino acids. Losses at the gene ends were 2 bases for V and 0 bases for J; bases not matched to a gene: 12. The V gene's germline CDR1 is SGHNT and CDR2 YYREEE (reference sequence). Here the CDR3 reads CASSLQGILTTSTDTQYF. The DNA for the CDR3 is TGTGCCAGCAGCTTACAGGGGATATTAACTACTAGCACAGATACGCAGTATTTT.

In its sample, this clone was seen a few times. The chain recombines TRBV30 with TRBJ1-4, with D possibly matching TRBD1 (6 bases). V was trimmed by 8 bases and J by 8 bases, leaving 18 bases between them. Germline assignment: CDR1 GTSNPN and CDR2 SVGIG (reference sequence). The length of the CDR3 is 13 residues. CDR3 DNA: TGTGCCGGAAACCGGGACATTGACGAAAAACTGTTTTTT. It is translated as CAGNRDIDEKLFF.

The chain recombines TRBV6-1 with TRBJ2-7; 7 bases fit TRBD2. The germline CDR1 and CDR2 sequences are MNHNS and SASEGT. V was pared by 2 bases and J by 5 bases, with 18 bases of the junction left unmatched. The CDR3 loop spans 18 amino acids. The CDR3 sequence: CASSEILSGGLVKDEQYF. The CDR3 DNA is TGTGCCAGCAGTGAAATTTTATCAGGAGGACTAGTAAAAGACGAGCAGTACTTC.

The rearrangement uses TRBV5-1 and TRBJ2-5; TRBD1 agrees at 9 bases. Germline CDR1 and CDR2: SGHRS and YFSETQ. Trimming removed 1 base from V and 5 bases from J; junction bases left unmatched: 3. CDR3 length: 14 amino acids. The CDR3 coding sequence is TGCGCCAGCAGCTTGTGGACAGGGGTGGAGACCCAGTACTTC. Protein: CASSLWTGVETQYF.

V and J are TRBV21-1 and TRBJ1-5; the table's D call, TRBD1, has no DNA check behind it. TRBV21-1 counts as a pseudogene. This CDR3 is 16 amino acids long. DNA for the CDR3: TGTGCCAGCAGCAAAGCTGAAACAGCTAGCAATCAGCCCCAGCATTTT. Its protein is CASSKAETASNQPQHF.

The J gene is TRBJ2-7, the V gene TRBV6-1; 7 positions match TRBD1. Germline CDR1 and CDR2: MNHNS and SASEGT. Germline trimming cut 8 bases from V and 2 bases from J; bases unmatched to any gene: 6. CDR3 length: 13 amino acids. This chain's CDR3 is CASQKQGTYEQYF. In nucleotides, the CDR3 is TGTGCCAGCCAAAAACAGGGGACCTACGAGCAGTACTTC.

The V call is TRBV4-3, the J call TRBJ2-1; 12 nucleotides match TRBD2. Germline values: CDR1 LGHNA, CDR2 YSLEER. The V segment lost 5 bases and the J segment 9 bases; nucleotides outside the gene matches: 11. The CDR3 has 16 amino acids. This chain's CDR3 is CASSASSGGAIREQFF. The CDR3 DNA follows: TGCGCCAGCAGCGCCTCTAGCGGGGGGGCGATCCGTGAGCAGTTCTTC.